The rows below give T cell receptor beta chains drawn from one sample of a study of radiotherapy plus CTLA-4 blockade in lung cancer. Profiled with immunoSEQ multiplex PCR; TCRdb holds only in-frame clones, not every one. The profile covers 80,000 or so clones, with about 78% appearing a single time and 3% to 4.5% taken by the ten largest. Sequenced material: peripheral blood, taken from a patient treated with radiotherapy plus ipilimumab. The source of these receptors is a human donor with non-small cell lung cancer who had a partial response to radiotherapy plus ipilimumab. Some clones in this sample may be carry-over from other donors' samples. Each CDR3 is given with its conserved first and last residue. The order of the fields is CDR3 protein, clone size, J gene, V gene. The size of a clone is reported for some rows only, either as once, few or many, or as a class for expanded clones.

CDR3: CAFLAGSVPDTQYF
size: .
J: TRBJ2-3
V: TRBV19

CDR3: CASSLETGLNTEAFF
size: .
J: TRBJ1-1
V: TRBV5-1

CDR3: CASSSLAERIGEQFF
size: .
J: TRBJ2-1
V: TRBV19

CDR3: CASSLAGTVNNSPLHF
size: .
J: TRBJ1-6
V: TRBV7-2

CDR3: CASSLYRDRGGDTQYF
size: .
J: TRBJ2-3
V: TRBV28

CDR3: CASSPQGLATEAFF
size: .
J: TRBJ1-1
V: TRBV19

CDR3: CASSLDSASGYTF
size: .
J: TRBJ1-2
V: TRBV4-2

CDR3: CASSLGTGGEKLFF
size: .
J: TRBJ1-4
V: TRBV5-1

CDR3: CASSDLRQGARGETQYF
size: few
J: TRBJ2-5
V: TRBV10-1

CDR3: CASSLRQGQETQYF
size: once
J: TRBJ2-5
V: TRBV5-8

CDR3: CASRLGDRGGSGNQPQHF
size: .
J: TRBJ1-5
V: TRBV19

CDR3: CASSYSTETGYTF
size: .
J: TRBJ1-2
V: TRBV6-5

CDR3: CASTRGQGDQPQHF
size: .
J: TRBJ1-5
V: TRBV7-9

CDR3: CASRTLNEQFF
size: .
J: TRBJ2-1
V: TRBV2

CDR3: CASLTQGRVADEQYF
size: .
J: TRBJ2-7
V: TRBV28

CDR3: CASSQGTAGGIDTQYF
size: .
J: TRBJ2-3
V: TRBV4-2

CDR3: CASSPKYEQYF
size: .
J: TRBJ2-7
V: TRBV7-2

CDR3: CASSLLAGRGEQFF
size: .
J: TRBJ2-1
V: TRBV7-9

CDR3: CSVEEGVGNTIYF
size: .
J: TRBJ1-3
V: TRBV29-1

CDR3: CASSDTYEQYF
size: .
J: TRBJ2-7
V: TRBV2

CDR3: CASSRDMNYEQYF
size: .
J: TRBJ2-7
V: TRBV18

CDR3: CASSAATEYNEQFF
size: .
J: TRBJ2-1
V: TRBV9

CDR3: CASTEGRGGYNEQFF
size: .
J: TRBJ2-1
V: TRBV10-2